This TCR beta chain was identified during a study of chemoradiotherapy in HPV16-positive cancers. The data were produced by immunoSEQ multiplex PCR, yet TCRdb's version contains in-frame clones alone and is incomplete. The data show some 9,600 clones, approximately 70% seen once. Germline V CDR1 and CDR2: SQVTM, ANQGSEA. Trimming removed 5 bases from V and 0 bases from J, with 10 bases in between. The CDR3 consists of 13 residues. The receptor was derived from a human donor with HPV-associated anogenital cancer. This chain uses TRBV29-1 with TRBJ1-2, with D tentatively TRBD1 (5 bases). Sample collection was performed from a patient who underwent chemoradiotherapy. CDR3 sequence reads: CSVFDRANYGYTF. The CDR3 bases are TGCAGCGTTTTCGACAGAGCTAACTATGGCTACACCTTC.